Below are 31 T cell receptor beta chains sequenced from a single sample in a study of T cells after yellow fever vaccination. TCRdb redid the calling of the 5' RACE reads with MiXCR, one entry per CDR3 protein. The sample records 350,000 to 550,000 distinct CDR3 sequences, 18% being singletons. The sequences come from PBMCs, collected before the yellow fever booster vaccination. These receptors came from a man between 18 and 29 years old who received the YFV17D yellow fever vaccine.

This clonotype showed up just a few times. V is TRBV4-1 and J is TRBJ2-3; possible D gene TRBD1, 6 bases. From germline, CDR1 is MGHRA and CDR2 YSYEKL. This CDR3 contains 15 residues. V was pared by 4 bases and J by 2 bases, with 13 bases between. CDR3 loop: CASSRGPQATDTQYF. CDR3 DNA: TGCGCCAGCAGCCGGGGGCCCCAGGCCACAGATACGCAGTATTTT.

This clonotype was seen more than once but under ten times. The chain employs TRBV20-1 and TRBJ2-7; the match to TRBD1 covers 8 bases. V shed 1 base, J shed 5 bases, and the junction held 4 bases outside the gene matches. Germline lookup yields CDR1 DFQATT and CDR2 SNEGSKA (reference sequence). There are 13 residues in the CDR3. CDR3 coding DNA: TGCAGTGCTAGAGGGACAGGGCGGGACGAGCAGTACGTC. Residues: CSARGTGRDEQYV.

This clonotype was seen only a few times. The chain carries TRBV7-9 and TRBJ1-4, with TRBD1 matching over 9 bases. This CDR3 region has 15 residues. The V and J ends lost 3 bases and 7 bases, in that order; junction bases with no gene match: 6. CDR1 SEHNR and CDR2 FQNEAQ come from the germline V gene (reference sequence). This CDR3 is CASSFPQGASEKLFF. The CDR3, as DNA: TGTGCCAGCAGCTTTCCACAGGGGGCTAGTGAAAAACTGTTTTTT.

This clonotype turned up a few times. V usage is TRBV18 and J usage is TRBJ2-6; no clear D gene. The germline CDR1 and CDR2 sequences are KGHSH and LQKENI. Trimming cost V 8 bases and J 0 bases, with 8 bases left between them. This CDR3 has 14 amino acids. CDR3 DNA sequence: TGTGCCAGCACCGACACCTCTGGGGCCAACGTCCTGACTTTC. Protein: CASTDTSGANVLTF.

The rearrangement joins TRBV7-6 to TRBJ2-5, with D possibly matching TRBD2 (5 bases). V lost 6 bases and J 5 bases, leaving 16 bases between the germline ends. The CDR3 extends over 14 amino acids. Looked up from germline, CDR1 is SGHVS and CDR2 is FNYEAQ. CDR3 sequence (DNA): TGTGCCAGCAGACCCTTCGGGGTTAGGGAGACCCAGTACTTC. This encodes CASRPFGVRETQYF.

The chain carries TRBV20-1 and TRBJ2-2, with D perhaps given as TRBD1 or TRBD2 (5 bases each). Trimming removed 6 bases at V and 1 base at J, with 12 bases between. Germline V gene data show CDR1 as DFQATT and CDR2 as SNEGSKA (reference sequence). The CDR3 has 14 residues. The DNA for the CDR3 is TGCAGTGCGCCGGGACCAGAGAACACCGGGGAGCTGTTTTTT. Its protein product is CSAPGPENTGELFF.

The chain links TRBV4-1 to TRBJ1-2, with 11 bases that match TRBD1. CDR3 length: 16 amino acids. With V trimmed by 4 bases and J by 7 bases, 11 bases remained unmatched. Germline assignment: CDR1 MGHRA and CDR2 YSYEKL. CDR3 sequence reads: CASSPSWTGGIFGYTF. CDR3 DNA: TGCGCCAGCAGCCCCTCCTGGACAGGGGGCATTTTTGGCTACACCTTC.

The chain couples TRBV11-2 to TRBJ2-3, with 8 bases lining up with TRBD2. Germline loops: CDR1 SGHAT, CDR2 FQNNGV. V dropped 1 base and J dropped 2; count of bases not matched to a gene: 5. The CDR3 is 16 residues long. For the CDR3, the DNA is TGTGCCAGCAGCTTAGGAGCGGGGGTTATCACAGATACGCAGTATTTT. It translates to CASSLGAGVITDTQYF.

This clonotype was detected a few times. The chain combines TRBV20-1 with TRBJ1-4; unclear D gene. The ends were cut back, 6 bases at V and 5 bases at J, with 16 bases in the middle. CDR3 length: 14 residues. Germline CDR1 DFQATT, CDR2 SNEGSKA (reference sequence). CDR3 sequence: CSARVPDGNEKLFF. The CDR3 DNA reads as TGCAGTGCCCGGGTACCGGATGGGAATGAAAAACTGTTTTTT.

The chain recombines TRBV5-6 with TRBJ1-1; D is undetermined. Germline assignment: CDR1 SGHDT and CDR2 YYEEEE. The V gene lost 1 base and the J gene lost 4 bases, with 8 bases spanning the gap. The CDR3 is 13 amino acids. The CDR3 here is CASSLYSGTEAFF. CDR3 sequence (DNA): TGTGCCAGCAGCTTGTACAGCGGCACTGAAGCTTTCTTT.

This rearrangement joins TRBV18 to TRBJ2-4; 8 positions match TRBD2. The CDR3 covers 14 residues. Germline assignment: CDR1 KGHSH and CDR2 LQKENI. Losses at the gene ends were 3 bases for V and 8 bases for J; bases not matched to a gene: 6. As DNA, the CDR3 is TGTGCCAGCTCACCCCGCCGGGAGGGGGACATTCAGTACTTC. It codes for CASSPRREGDIQYF. Full variable domain (outside the CDR3, taken from reference TRBV18 and TRBJ2-4): NAGVMQNPRHLVRRRGQEARLRCSPMKGHSHVYWYRQLPEEGLKFMVYLQKENIIDESGMPKERFSAEFPKEGPSILRIQQVVRGDSAAYFCASSPRREGDIQYFGAGTRLSVL.

The rearrangement joins TRBV6-2 or TRBV6-3 to TRBJ2-7, with 11 bases fitting TRBD2. J was trimmed by 4 bases and V by 6 bases; bases with no gene match: 11. In germline, CDR1 is MNHEY, CDR2 SVGEGT. The CDR3 has 16 residues. CDR3 sequence (DNA): TGTGCCAGCAGCCCCTCCGGGACTAGCGGATTATACGAGCAGTACTTC. As protein: CASSPSGTSGLYEQYF.

The rearrangement joins TRBV6-1 to TRBJ2-5; tentatively, D is TRBD1 (6 bases). The V gene lost 6 bases and the J gene lost 4 bases, with 21 bases spanning the gap. The germline CDR1 and CDR2 sequences are MNHNS and SASEGT. The CDR3 has 16 residues. In DNA form, the CDR3 reads TGTGCCAGCAGCGAGGGGGACGGGATTGTTTCAGAGACCCAGTACTTC. Translated: CASSEGDGIVSETQYF.

This clonotype has a count of ten or more. This chain joins TRBV9 and TRBJ1-2; D remains unclear. This CDR3 region has 15 residues. V lost 2 bases and J 4 bases, leaving 15 bases between the germline ends. Germline-derived CDR1 and CDR2 are SGDLS and YYNGEE. The CDR3 DNA sequence: TGTGCCAGCAGCGTGGCCACCCCCGGGCCCTATGGCTACACCTTC. It codes for CASSVATPGPYGYTF.

This clonotype was observed many times. The rearrangement uses TRBV7-6 and TRBJ2-1; 11 nucleotides align to TRBD1. Germline CDR1 is SGHVS and CDR2 is FNYEAQ. The CDR3 is 15 amino acids. The junction had 10 bases not matched to a gene; V was cut back by 6 bases and J by 9 bases. CDR3 bases: TGTGCCAGCAGTTACACGGACAGGGGGCGCCTTGAGCAGTTCTTC. Translated, it gives CASSYTDRGRLEQFF.

This clonotype turned up a few times. V is TRBV30 and J is TRBJ2-5; D may be TRBD1 or TRBD2 (6 bases each). Per the germline V gene, CDR1 is GTSNPN and CDR2 is SVGIG (reference sequence). The CDR3 has 14 amino acids. V shed 2 bases and J shed 1 base, with 11 bases lying between them. The DNA for the CDR3 is TGTGCCTGGAGTCTTCCGGGGGCCCAAGAGACCCAGTACTTC. It codes for CAWSLPGAQETQYF.

This clonotype was seen many times. The rearrangement links TRBV5-1 to TRBJ2-5, with TRBD2 as a possible D gene (6 bases). Germline CDR1 reads SGHRS; CDR2 reads YFSETQ. CDR3 length: 12 amino acids. V dropped 4 bases and J dropped 11 bases, with 15 bases sitting between them. The CDR3 DNA follows: TGCGCCAGCAGCCCGCCTCGCGGGGCTCAGTACTTC. As protein: CASSPPRGAQYF.

The J gene is TRBJ2-5, the V gene TRBV10-3; a possible D gene is TRBD2 (6 bases). Trimming took 0 bases from V and 1 from J, leaving 12 bases between them. Germline V CDR1 and CDR2: ENHRY, SYGVKD. This CDR3 spans 16 amino acids. In nucleotides, the CDR3 is TGTGCCATCAGTGAGTCGGCGGGGCCTTTCCAAGAGACCCAGTACTTC. Translated: CAISESAGPFQETQYF.

V usage is TRBV6-5 and J usage is TRBJ1-2; D not certain. Per the germline V gene, CDR1 is MNHEY and CDR2 is SVGAGI. The CDR3 has 14 residues. V dropped 6 bases and J dropped 5 bases, with 16 bases sitting between them. The CDR3 reads CASSKVRTSYGYTF. The DNA for the CDR3 is TGTGCCAGCAGCAAGGTGCGCACCTCTTATGGCTACACCTTC.

The genes are TRBV5-6 and TRBJ2-3; 12 bases line up with TRBD2. Germline V gene data show CDR1 as SGHDT and CDR2 as YYEEEE. CDR3 length: 19 residues. The V gene end was trimmed by 2 bases and the J gene end by 0 bases; junction bases not matched to a gene: 10. The CDR3 nucleotides read TGTGCCAGCAGCTTTCAATGGCTAGCGGGGGGGACTAGCACAGATACGCAGTATTTT. Its translation: CASSFQWLAGGTSTDTQYF.

In its sample, this clonotype was seen a few times. This CDR3 is CASSPKRSSGKETQYF. The CDR3 DNA follows: TGTGCCAGCAGCCCTAAGCGGAGTAGCGGGAAAGAGACCCAGTACTTC. The gene calls are TRBV7-8 and TRBJ2-5; 8 positions match TRBD2. The CDR3 has 16 residues. Germline V gene lookup returns CDR1 SGHVS and CDR2 FQNEAQ. The V and J ends lost 5 bases and 3 bases, in that order; junction bases with no gene match: 11.

This clonotype was detected a few times. This chain joins TRBV6-5 and TRBJ2-3; D perhaps matches TRBD2 (6 bases). CDR3 length: 16 amino acids. V gave up 4 bases and J gave up 2 bases, with 16 bases separating them. Germline V CDR1 and CDR2: MNHEY, SVGAGI. The CDR3 coding sequence is TGTGCCAGCAGTTTCCAACCGGGACTCAACACAGATACGCAGTATTTT. This gives the protein CASSFQPGLNTDTQYF.

This CDR3 is CASSDPTTGNTEAFF. The DNA for the CDR3 is TGTGCCAGCAGTGACCCCACCACAGGGAACACTGAAGCTTTCTTT. The rearrangement links TRBV25-1 to TRBJ1-1, with D perhaps matching TRBD1 (5 bases). V was cut by 3 bases and J by 1 base, with 12 bases left in between. The CDR3 loop spans 15 amino acids. The V gene's germline CDR1 is MGHDK and CDR2 SYGVNS.

This clonotype turned up a few times. The rearrangement uses TRBV7-9 and TRBJ1-2, with D uncertain. The CDR3 runs 13 residues. Germline V gene data show CDR1 as SEHNR and CDR2 as FQNEAQ (reference sequence). V lost 5 bases to trimming and J lost 2 bases, with 9 bases between them. CDR3: CASSPQRNYGYTF. CDR3 bases: TGTGCCAGCAGCCCACAGAGAAACTATGGCTACACCTTC.

At least ten counts were recorded for this clonotype. The J gene is TRBJ2-7, the V gene TRBV6-5; 11 bases fit TRBD1. This CDR3 comprises 16 residues. J gave up 0 bases and V 6 bases, and 7 bases lay outside the gene matches. The germline gives CDR1 MNHEY, CDR2 SVGAGI. CDR3 sequence: CASRPSGTGGSYEQYV. In DNA form, the CDR3 reads TGTGCCAGCAGACCTTCCGGGACAGGGGGCTCCTACGAGCAGTACGTC.

This clonotype was observed a handful of times. This chain connects TRBV12-3 or TRBV12-4 to TRBJ1-4; D is ambiguous. The CDR3 is 15 amino acids. V was pared by 5 bases and J by 0 bases, with 10 bases between. The CDR3 reads CASSPSWATNEKLFF. CDR3 nucleotide sequence: TGTGCCAGCAGTCCCAGTTGGGCAACTAATGAAAAACTGTTTTTT.

The genes are TRBV12-3 or TRBV12-4 and TRBJ1-5; weak D call: TRBD1 (6 bases). With 8 bases removed from V and 0 bases from J, the gap between germline ends came to 11 bases. The CDR3 loop spans 14 amino acids. CDR3 sequence: CASGRGNSNQPQHF. The CDR3 DNA reads as TGTGCCAGCGGTAGGGGGAATAGCAATCAGCCCCAGCATTTT.

The sample holds a few counts of this clonotype. The chain joins TRBV29-1 to TRBJ2-3; 8 nucleotides match TRBD1. J gave up 1 base and V 7 bases, and 10 bases lay outside the gene matches. There are 15 residues in the CDR3. Looked up from germline, CDR1 is SQVTM and CDR2 is ANQGSEA. CDR3 loop: CSGTWTGFRTDTQYF. CDR3 sequence (DNA): TGCAGCGGTACCTGGACAGGGTTCCGCACAGATACGCAGTATTTT.

This clonotype was counted at least ten times. This sequence joins TRBV6-5 and TRBJ2-7; D is perhaps TRBD2 (6 bases). V lost 2 bases and J lost 2, with 13 bases in between. CDR1 and CDR2 from the germline V gene are MNHEY and SVGAGI. CDR3 size: 15 residues. The CDR3 here is CASSYEGTLPYEQYF. In DNA form, the CDR3 reads TGTGCCAGCAGTTACGAGGGGACTTTGCCCTACGAGCAGTACTTC.

This clonotype was counted between two and nine times. The chain uses TRBV28 and TRBJ2-3, with D possibly being TRBD1 or TRBD2 (5 bases each). The CDR3 runs to 13 residues. CDR1 is MDHEN and CDR2 is SYDVKM in the germline V gene. V was shortened by 3 bases and J by 6 bases, with 10 bases between the two germline ends. The chain's CDR3 is CASSFGAGDTQYF. In DNA, the CDR3 is TGTGCCAGCAGTTTCGGGGCTGGGGATACGCAGTATTTT.

This chain connects TRBV20-1 to TRBJ1-1; D gene uncertain. Between the trimmed V and J ends, which lost 4 bases and 0 bases, there was a span of 9 bases. CDR1 is DFQATT, CDR2 SNEGSKA, per germline (reference sequence). This CDR3 is 13 amino acids long. CDR3 DNA: TGCAGTGCTAACCGGGTCCTGAACACTGAAGCTTTCTTT. This translates into CSANRVLNTEAFF.